This TCR beta chain is drawn from a study of blood T cell repertoires in COVID-19. Study in general: The origin of the acute and convalescent COVID-19 samples was the United States, Italy and Spain. In each case, the material was cDNA or gDNA derived from T cells, B-cell-depleted T cells, or PBMCs.

In the original processing: For nucleated cells, counts were estimated from reference gene primer amplification. Measured with immunoSEQ multiplex PCR; TCRdb has only the in-frame clones, and not every one. V, J and clone size reflect that table, while D and trimming were determined from the DNA. Of 80,000 to 100,000 clones in the sample, roughly 90% are singletons; the top ten hold around 19%. Germline CDR1 MDHEN, CDR2 SYDVKM. This CDR3 region has 15 residues. The V segment lost 6 bases and the J segment 7 bases; nucleotides outside the gene matches: 10. The sequencing input was peripheral blood. The chain combines TRBV28 with TRBJ2-1; TRBD1 agrees at 9 bases. The sequence was obtained from a woman aged 80 or over with acute or convalescent COVID-19. The CDR3 here is CASRVDRGSLNEQFF. The CDR3, as DNA: TGTGCCAGCAGAGTTGACAGGGGGTCATTGAATGAGCAGTTCTTC.